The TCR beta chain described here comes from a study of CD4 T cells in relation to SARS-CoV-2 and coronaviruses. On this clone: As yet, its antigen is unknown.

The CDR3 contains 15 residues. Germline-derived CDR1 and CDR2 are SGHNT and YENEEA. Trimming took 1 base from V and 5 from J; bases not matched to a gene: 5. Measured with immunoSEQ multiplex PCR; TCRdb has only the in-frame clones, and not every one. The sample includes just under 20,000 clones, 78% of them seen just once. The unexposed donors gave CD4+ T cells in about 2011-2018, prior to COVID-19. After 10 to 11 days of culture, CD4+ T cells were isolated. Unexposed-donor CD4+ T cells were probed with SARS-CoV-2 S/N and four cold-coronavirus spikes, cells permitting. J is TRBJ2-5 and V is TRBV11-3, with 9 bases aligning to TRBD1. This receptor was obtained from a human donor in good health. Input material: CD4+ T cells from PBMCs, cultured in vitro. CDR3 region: CASSLGDREGETQYF. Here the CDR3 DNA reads TGTGCCAGCAGCTTAGGGGACAGGGAAGGGGAGACCCAGTACTTC.